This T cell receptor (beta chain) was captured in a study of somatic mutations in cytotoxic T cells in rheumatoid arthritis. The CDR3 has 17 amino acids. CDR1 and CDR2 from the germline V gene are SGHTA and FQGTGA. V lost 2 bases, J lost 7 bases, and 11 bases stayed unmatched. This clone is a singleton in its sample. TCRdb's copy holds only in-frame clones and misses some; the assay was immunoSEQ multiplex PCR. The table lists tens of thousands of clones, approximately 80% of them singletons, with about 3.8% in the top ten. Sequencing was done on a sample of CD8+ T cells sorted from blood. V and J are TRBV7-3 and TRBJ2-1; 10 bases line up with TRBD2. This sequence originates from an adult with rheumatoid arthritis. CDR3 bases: TGTGCCAGCAGCTTATGGGGTAGCGGGGGGCAGGGGAATGAGCAGTTCTTC. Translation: CASSLWGSGGQGNEQFF.